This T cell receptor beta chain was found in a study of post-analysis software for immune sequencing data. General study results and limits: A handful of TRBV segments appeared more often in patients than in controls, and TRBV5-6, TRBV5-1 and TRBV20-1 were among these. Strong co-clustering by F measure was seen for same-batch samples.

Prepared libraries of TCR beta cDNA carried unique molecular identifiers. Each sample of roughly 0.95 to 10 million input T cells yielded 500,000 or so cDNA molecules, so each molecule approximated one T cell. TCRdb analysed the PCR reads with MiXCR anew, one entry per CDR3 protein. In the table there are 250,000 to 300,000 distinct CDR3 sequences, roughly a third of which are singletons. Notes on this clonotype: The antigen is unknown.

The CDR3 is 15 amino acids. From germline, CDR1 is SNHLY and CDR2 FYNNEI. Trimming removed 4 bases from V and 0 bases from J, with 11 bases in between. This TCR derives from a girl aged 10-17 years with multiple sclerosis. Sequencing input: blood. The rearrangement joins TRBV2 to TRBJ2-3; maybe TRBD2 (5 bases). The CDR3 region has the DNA TGTGCCAGCAGTGGAGGACTTTACAGCACAGATACGCAGTATTTT. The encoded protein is CASSGGLYSTDTQYF.